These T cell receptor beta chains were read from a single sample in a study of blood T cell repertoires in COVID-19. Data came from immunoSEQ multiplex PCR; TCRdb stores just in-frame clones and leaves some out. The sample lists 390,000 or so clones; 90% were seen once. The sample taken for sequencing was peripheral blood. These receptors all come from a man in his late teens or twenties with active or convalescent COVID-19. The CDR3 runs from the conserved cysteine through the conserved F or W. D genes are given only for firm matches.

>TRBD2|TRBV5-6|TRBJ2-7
CASGRGGYEQYF
TGTGCCTCCGGGAGGGGTGGTTACGAGCAGTACTTC
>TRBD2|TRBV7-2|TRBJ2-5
CASSLGSGRGETQYF
TGTGCCAGCAGCTTAGGTAGCGGGAGGGGCGAGACCCAGTACTTC
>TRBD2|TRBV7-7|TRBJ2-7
CASSPVNSGLAGREQYF
TGTGCTAGCAGCCCCGTGAACAGTGGACTAGCGGGGCGGGAGCAGTACTTC
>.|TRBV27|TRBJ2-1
CAVPLAESSYNEQFF
TGTGCCGTCCCTTTAGCGGAAAGCTCCTACAATGAGCAGTTCTTC
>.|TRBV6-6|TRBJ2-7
CASSYVVSDSTYEQYF
TGTGCCAGCAGTTACGTAGTGTCGGACAGTACCTACGAGCAGTACTTC
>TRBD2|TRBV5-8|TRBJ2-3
CASSSGLVHTDTQYF
TGTGCCAGCAGCTCGGGACTAGTCCACACAGATACGCAGTATTTT
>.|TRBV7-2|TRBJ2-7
CASSLWPGNREQYF
TGTGCCAGCAGCTTATGGCCAGGGAATAGGGAGCAGTACTTC
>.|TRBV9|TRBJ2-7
CASSVGGEENEQYF
TGTGCCAGCAGCGTAGGAGGGGAGGAAAACGAGCAGTACTTC
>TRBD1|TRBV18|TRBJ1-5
CASSPDRASNQPQHF
TGTGCCAGCTCGCCGGACAGGGCTAGCAATCAGCCCCAGCATTTT
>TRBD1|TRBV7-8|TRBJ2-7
CASSLYPGGGYEQYF
TGTGCCAGCAGCTTATACCCAGGGGGCGGCTACGAGCAGTACTTC
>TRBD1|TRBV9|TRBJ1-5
CASSARDRVTGNQPQHF
TGTGCCAGCAGCGCACGGGACAGGGTGACCGGCAATCAGCCCCAGCATTTT